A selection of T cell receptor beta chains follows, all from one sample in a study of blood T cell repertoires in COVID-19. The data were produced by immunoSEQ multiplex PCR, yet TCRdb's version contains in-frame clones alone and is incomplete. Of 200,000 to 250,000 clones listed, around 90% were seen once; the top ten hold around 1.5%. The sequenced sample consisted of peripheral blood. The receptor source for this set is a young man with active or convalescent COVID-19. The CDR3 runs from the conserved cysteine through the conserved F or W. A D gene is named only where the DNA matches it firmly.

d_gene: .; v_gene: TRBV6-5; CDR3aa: CASSYGLGRTEAFF
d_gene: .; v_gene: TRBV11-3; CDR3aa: CASSQTTDTQYF
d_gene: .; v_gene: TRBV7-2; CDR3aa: CASSLAFGPDTQYF
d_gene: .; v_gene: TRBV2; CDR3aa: CASSERAVTYEQYF
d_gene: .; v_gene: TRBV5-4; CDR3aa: CASNSVKDTQYF
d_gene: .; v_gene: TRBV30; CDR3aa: CAWARQSNEKLFF
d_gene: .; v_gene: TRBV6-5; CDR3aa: CASSYSFGAARGTQYF
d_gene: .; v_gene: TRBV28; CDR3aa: CASSRDTTTNEKLFF
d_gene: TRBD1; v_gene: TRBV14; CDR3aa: CASSLTGGNYEQYF
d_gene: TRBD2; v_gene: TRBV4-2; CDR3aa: CASSPLAGGPGTDTQYF
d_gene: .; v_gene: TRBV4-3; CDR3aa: CASSQDRRSNEKLFF
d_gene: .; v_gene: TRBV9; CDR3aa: CASSAAPKERAYF
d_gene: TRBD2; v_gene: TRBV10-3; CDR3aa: CAISDGVAGSMTQYF
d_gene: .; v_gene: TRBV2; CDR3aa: CASSAQGATDTQYF
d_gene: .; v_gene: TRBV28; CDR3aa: CASSTPQGPTDTQYF
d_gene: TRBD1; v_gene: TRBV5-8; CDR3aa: CASSRDRDSYEQYF
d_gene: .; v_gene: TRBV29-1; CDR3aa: CSVRVGDNEQFF
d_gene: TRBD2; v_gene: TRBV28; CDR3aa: CASSLPGLAGGGGETQYF
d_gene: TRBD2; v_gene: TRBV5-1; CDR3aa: CASSRSGQADEQYF
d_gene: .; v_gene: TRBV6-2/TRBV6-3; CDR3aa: CASSYSTQLNEKLFF
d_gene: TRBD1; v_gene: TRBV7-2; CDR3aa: CASSLGVWRQGAAAAQHF
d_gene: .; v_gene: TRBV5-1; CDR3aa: CASSLVTVGNSPLHF
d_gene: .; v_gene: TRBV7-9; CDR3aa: CASRPGSGNTIYF
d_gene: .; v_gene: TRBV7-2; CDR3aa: CASSRDQGNSPLHF
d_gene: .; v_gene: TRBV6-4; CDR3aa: CASSDVGGHNEQFF
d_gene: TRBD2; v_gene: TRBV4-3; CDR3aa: CASSQDIAGGPNEQFF
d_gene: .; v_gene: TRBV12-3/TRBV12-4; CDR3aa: CASSPRRYEQFF
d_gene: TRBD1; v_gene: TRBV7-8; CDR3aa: CASSLGWSTGGTLNTEAFF
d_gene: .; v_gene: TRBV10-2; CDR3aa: CASRAGSKNIQYF
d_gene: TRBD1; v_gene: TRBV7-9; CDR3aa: CASSFGQGARGYTF
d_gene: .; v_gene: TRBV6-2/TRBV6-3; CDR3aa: CASSYSLTSSEQFF
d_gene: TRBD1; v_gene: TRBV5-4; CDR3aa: CASRREGGQGISGANVLTF
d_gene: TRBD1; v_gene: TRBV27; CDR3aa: CASSEFRGQGNQPQHF
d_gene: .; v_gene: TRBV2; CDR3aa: CASSNSQNQETQYF
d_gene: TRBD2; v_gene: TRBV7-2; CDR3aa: CASSLDGGSGRRADTQYF
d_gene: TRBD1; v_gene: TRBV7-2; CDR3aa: CASSLATQGANVGNTIYF
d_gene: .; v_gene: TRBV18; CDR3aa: CASSPDQSTPYEQYF
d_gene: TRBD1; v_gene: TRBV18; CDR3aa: CASSPLPSAGGTEAFF
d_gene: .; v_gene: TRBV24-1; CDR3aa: CATSDPGQKGYTGELFF
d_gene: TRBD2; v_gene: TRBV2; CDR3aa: CASSEVRLADTYEQYF